The T cell receptor (beta chain) described here comes from a study of T cell repertoires in cytomegalovirus infection (dated by TCRdb to the late 2010s). At the level of the whole study: Donor HLA type was relevant to the analysis, as public TCR beta signatures indicated carriage of CMV infection together with the matching HLA type.

Here is what the overall study found, with its caveats: Cumulative frequency of public TCR beta family members discriminated carriers of CMV infection plus the relevant HLA type in this cohort and an independent approximately 350-donor cohort. The ex vivo response was dominated by HLA-C-restricted CMV-specific TCR beta clonotypes, which also provided the single most frequent clonotype in two of eight donors.

This clonotype showed up many times. Its antigen specificity is not known. No clone much larger than this one lies a single base away; base qualities are absent. The instrument given in TCRdb is Illumina HiSeq 1500. TCRdb reprocessed the public reads (quality trimming at Q25 with fastp, clone calling with MiXCR) and kept in-frame beta chains. Each CDR3 protein appears once, grouped with its most common genes and DNA. Counted in this sample were around 530,000 distinct CDR3 sequences; about a quarter of them appeared once. The ten largest clones take up around 14% of the sample. The clonotype originates from a human donor in good health (CMV status not recorded). Some clones in this sample may be carry-over from other donors' samples. Specimen: PBMCs.

CDR3 reads: CASSFPSGRALAKNIQYF. The DNA sequence is TGTGCCAGCAGCTTCCCTAGCGGGAGGGCCCTTGCCAAAAACATTCAGTACTTC. The rearrangement joined TRBV7-6 to TRBJ2-4; 12 middle bases align to TRBD2. CDR1 and CDR2, per the germline V gene, are SGHVS and FNYEAQ. The CDR3 contains 18 residues, cysteine and phenylalanine counted. Only the CDR3 DNA stays, 54 bases, in frame from base 1. For this chain, trimming is 3 bases at the V end and 1 base at the J end, and the number of junction bases without a gene match is 7.